This T cell receptor (beta chain) originates from a study of OX40 agonist ivuxolimab in advanced cancers. Study-level results: Among T cells, CD8+ cells averaged more expanded clones than CD4+ cells. Low normalized clonal expansion also occurred in some nonresponding patients. It was not determined which antigens were specifically recognized by the peripheral T cells that had undergone clonal expansion.

The protocol was immunoSEQ multiplex PCR, while the TCRdb copy is restricted to in-frame clones and leaves out a portion. This sample carries 96,000 or so clones, approximately 80% of them seen once, and the ten largest clones take roughly 6%. This CDR3 region has 17 residues. Germline trimming cut 7 bases from V and 6 bases from J; bases unmatched to any gene: 14. Germline V lookup: CDR1 PRHDT, CDR2 FYEKMQ (reference sequence). This clone was counted a single time. What it binds is not known. This sequence originates from an adult with an advanced solid tumor such as melanoma, head and neck, liver or kidney cancer. The chain recombines TRBV13 with TRBJ2-2, with TRBD2 identical over 10 bases. Sequenced here: CD4+ or CD8+ T cells sorted from blood, sampled in a trial of the OX40 agonist ivuxolimab. The CDR3 loop reads CASISRRSGGAAGELFF. The CDR3, as DNA: TGTGCCAGCATCTCTCGTAGGAGCGGGGGGGCCGCCGGGGAGCTGTTTTTT. The full variable domain, its missing parts supplied by reference TRBV13 and TRBJ2-2, is AAGVIQSPRHLIKEKRETATLKCYPIPRHDTVYWYQQGPGQDPQFLISFYEKMQSDKGSIPDRFSAQQFSDYHSELNMSSLELGDSALYFCASISRRSGGAAGELFFGEGSRLTVL.